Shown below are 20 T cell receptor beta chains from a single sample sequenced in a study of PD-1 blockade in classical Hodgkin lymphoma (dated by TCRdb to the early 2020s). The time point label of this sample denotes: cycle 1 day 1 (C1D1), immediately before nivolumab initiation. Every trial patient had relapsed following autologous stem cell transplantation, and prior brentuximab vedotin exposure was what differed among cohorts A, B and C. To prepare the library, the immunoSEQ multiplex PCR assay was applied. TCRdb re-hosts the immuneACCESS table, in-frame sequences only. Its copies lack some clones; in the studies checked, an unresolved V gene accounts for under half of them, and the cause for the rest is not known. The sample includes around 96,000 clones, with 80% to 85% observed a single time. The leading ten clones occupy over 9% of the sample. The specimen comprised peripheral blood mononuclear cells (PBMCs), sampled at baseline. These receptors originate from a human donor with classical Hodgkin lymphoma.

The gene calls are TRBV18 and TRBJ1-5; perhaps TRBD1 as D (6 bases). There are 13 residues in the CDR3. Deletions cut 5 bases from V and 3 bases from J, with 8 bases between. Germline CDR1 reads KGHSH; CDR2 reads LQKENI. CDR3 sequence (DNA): TGTGCCAGCTCAGGACAGCTCAATCAGCCCCAGCATTTT. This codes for CASSGQLNQPQHF.

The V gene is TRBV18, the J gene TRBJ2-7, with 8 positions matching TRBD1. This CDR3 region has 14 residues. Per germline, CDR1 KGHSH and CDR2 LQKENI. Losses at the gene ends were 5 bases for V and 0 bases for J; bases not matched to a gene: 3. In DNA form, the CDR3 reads TGTGCCAGCTCATTGGACAGGGTCTCCTACGAGCAGTACTTC. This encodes CASSLDRVSYEQYF.

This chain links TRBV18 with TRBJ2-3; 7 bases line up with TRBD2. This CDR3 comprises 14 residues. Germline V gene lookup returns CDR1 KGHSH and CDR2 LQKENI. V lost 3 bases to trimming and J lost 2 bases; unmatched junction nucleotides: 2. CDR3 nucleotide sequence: TGTGCCAGCTCACCGGGGACTATCACAGATACGCAGTATTTT. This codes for CASSPGTITDTQYF.

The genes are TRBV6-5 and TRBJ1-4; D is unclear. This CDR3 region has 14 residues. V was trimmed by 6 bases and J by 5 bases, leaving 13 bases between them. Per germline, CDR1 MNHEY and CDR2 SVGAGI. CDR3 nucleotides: TGTGCCAGCAGCCCACAGCCAGCAAATGAAAAACTGTTTTTT. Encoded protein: CASSPQPANEKLFF.

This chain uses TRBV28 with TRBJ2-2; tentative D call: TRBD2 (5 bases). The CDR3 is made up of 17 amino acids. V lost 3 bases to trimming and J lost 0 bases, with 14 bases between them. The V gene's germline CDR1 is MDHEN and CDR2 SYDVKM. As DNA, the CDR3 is TGTGCCAGCAGTTTGCCTCGGACTGGTCCGAACACCGGGGAGCTGTTTTTT. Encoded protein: CASSLPRTGPNTGELFF. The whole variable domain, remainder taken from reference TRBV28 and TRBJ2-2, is DVKVTQSSRYLVKRTGEKVFLECVQDMDHENMFWYRQDPGLGLRLIYFSYDVKMKEKGDIPEGYSVSREKKERFSLILESASTNQTSMYLCASSLPRTGPNTGELFFGEGSRLTVL.

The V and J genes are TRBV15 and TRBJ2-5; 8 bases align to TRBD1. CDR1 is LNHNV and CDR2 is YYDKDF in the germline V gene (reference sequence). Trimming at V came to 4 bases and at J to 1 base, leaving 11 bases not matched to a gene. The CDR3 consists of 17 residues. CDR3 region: CATSTRQGRIGQETQYF. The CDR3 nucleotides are TGTGCCACCAGCACCCGACAGGGGAGAATAGGCCAAGAGACCCAGTACTTC.

CDR3 in DNA: TGCGCCAGCAAGCGGGAGGGTCGGCAAGAGACCCAGTACTTC. This codes for CASKREGRQETQYF. V gene TRBV5-1 combines with J gene TRBJ2-5; 10 bases match TRBD2. J gave up 2 bases and V 6 bases, and 4 bases lay outside the gene matches. CDR1 and CDR2 (germline): SGHRS, YFSETQ. This CDR3 has 14 amino acids. Drawing the rest from reference TRBV5-1 and TRBJ2-5, the complete variable domain is KAGVTQTPRYLIKTRGQQVTLSCSPISGHRSVSWYQQTPGQGLQFLFEYFSETQRNKGNFPGRFSGRQFSNSRSEMNVSTLELGDSALYLCASKREGRQETQYFGPGTRLLVL.

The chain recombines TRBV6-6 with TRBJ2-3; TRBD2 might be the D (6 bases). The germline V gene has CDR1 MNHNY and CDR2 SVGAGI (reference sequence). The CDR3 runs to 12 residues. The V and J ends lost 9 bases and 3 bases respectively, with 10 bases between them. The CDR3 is CASESGTDTQYF. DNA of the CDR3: TGTGCCAGTGAGAGCGGGACAGATACGCAGTATTTT.

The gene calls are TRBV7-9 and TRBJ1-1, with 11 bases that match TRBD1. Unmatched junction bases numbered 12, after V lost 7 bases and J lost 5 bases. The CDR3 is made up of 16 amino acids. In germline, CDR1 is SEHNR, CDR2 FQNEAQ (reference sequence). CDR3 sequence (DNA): TGTGCCAGCATCGATAGGGACAGGGGGGTTGATACTGAAGCTTTCTTT. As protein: CASIDRDRGVDTEAFF.

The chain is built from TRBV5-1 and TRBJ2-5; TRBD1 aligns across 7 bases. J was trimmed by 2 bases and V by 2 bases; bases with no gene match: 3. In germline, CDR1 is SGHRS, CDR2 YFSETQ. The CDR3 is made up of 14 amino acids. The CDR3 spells CASSFQGQQETQYF. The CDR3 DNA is TGCGCCAGCAGCTTCCAGGGACAGCAAGAGACCCAGTACTTC.

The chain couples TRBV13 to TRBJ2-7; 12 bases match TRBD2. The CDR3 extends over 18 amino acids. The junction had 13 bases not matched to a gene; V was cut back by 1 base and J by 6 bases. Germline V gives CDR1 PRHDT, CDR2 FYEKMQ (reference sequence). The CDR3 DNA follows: TGTGCCAGCAGCTTAGTAGCCGCCCCTAGCGGGAGGGCCGGCGAGCAGTACTTC. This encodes CASSLVAAPSGRAGEQYF.

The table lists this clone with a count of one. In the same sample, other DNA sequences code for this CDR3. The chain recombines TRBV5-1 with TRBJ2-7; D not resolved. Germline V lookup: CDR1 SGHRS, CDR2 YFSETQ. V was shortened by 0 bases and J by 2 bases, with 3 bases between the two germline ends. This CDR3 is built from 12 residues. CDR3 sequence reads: CASSLDAYEQYF. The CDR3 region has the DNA TGCGCCAGCAGCTTGGACGCCTACGAGCAGTACTTC.

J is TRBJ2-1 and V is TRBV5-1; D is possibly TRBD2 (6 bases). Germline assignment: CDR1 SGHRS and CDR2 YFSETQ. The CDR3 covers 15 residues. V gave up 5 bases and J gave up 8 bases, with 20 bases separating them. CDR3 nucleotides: TGCGCCAGCAGTTTGACGCGGGGCGCCCACCATGAGCAGTTCTTC. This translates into CASSLTRGAHHEQFF.

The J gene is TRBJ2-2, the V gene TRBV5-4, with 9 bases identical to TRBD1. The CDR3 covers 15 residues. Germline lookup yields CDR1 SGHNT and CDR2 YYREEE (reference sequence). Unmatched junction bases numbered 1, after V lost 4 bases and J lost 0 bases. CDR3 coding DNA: TGTGCCAGCAGCCGACAGGGGGCGAACACCGGGGAGCTGTTTTTT. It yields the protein CASSRQGANTGELFF. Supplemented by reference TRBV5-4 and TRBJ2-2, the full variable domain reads ETGVTQSPTHLIKTRGQQVTLRCSSQSGHNTVSWYQQALGQGPQFIFQYYREEENGRGNFPPRFSGLQFPNYSSELNVNALELDDSALYLCASSRQGANTGELFFGEGSRLTVL.

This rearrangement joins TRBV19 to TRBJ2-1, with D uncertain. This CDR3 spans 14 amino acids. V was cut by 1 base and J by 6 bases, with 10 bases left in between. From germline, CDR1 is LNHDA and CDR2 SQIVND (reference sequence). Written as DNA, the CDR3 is TGTGCCAGTAGTATAGGTCTTGGGTCCAATGAGCAGTTCTTC. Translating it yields CASSIGLGSNEQFF.

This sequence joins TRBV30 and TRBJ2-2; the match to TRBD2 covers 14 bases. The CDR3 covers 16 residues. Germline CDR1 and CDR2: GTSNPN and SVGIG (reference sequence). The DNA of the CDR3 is TGTGCGGGGGACAGGGGGACTAGCGGGAGTGCCGGGGAGCTGTTTTTT. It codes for CAGDRGTSGSAGELFF.

Here the CDR3 DNA reads TGTGCCAGCAGCGTAGATTTAGCGGGAGAACAGTACTTC. Translating gives CASSVDLAGEQYF. The gene calls are TRBV9 and TRBJ2-7, with TRBD2 matching 9 bases. This CDR3 comprises 13 residues. V shed 0 bases and J 10 bases; nucleotides not matched to a gene: 5. The germline CDR1 and CDR2 sequences are SGDLS and YYNGEE.

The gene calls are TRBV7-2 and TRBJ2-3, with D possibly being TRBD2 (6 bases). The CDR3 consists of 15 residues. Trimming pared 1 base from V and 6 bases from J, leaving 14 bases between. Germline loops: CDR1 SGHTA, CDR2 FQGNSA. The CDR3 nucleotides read TGTGCCAGCAGCTTAGTGGGGGAGGCTGTGGATACGCAGTATTTT. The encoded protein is CASSLVGEAVDTQYF.

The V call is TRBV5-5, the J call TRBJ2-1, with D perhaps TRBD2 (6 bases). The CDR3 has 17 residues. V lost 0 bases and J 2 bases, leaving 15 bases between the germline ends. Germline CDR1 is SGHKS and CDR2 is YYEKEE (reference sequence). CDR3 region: CASSLEVRGRPYNEQFF. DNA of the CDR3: TGTGCCAGCAGCTTGGAGGTTCGTGGGAGGCCCTACAATGAGCAGTTCTTC. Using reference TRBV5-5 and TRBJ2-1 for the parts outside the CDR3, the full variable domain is DAGVTQSPTHLIKTRGQQVTLRCSPISGHKSVSWYQQVLGQGPQFIFQYYEKEERGRGNFPDRFSARQFPNYSSELNVNALLLGDSALYLCASSLEVRGRPYNEQFFGPGTRLTVL.

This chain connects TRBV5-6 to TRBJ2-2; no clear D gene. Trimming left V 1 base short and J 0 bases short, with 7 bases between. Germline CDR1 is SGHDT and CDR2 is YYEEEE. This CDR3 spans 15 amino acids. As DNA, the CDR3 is TGTGCCAGCAGCTTGTGGCCGACGAACACCGGGGAGCTGTTTTTT. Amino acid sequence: CASSLWPTNTGELFF.